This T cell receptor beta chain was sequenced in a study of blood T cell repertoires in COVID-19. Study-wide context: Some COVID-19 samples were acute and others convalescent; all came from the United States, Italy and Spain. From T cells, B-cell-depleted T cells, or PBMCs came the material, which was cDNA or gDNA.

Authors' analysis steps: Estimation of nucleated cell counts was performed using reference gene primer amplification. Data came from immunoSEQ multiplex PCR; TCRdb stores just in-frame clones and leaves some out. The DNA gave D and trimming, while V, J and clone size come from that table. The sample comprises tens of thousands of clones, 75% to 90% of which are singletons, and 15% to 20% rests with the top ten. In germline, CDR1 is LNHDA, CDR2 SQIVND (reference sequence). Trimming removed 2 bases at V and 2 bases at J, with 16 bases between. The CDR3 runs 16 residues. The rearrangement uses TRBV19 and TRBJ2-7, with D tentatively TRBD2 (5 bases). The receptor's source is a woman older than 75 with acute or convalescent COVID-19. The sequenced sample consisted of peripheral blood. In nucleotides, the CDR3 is TGTGCCAGTAGTATAAGCGACCGTGGACTGGCCTACGAGCAGTACTTC. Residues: CASSISDRGLAYEQYF. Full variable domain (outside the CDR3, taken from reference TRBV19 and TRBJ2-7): DGGITQSPKYLFRKEGQNVTLSCEQNLNHDAMYWYRQDPGQGLRLIYYSQIVNDFQKGDIAEGYSVSREKKESFPLTVTSAQKNPTAFYLCASSISDRGLAYEQYFGPGTRLTVT.